The 9 T cell receptor beta chains presented below share a single source sample, sequenced in a study of vaccination effects on CD4 cells after COVID-19. Antigens for these TCRs are unknown. TCRdb keeps only in-frame clones here, not all; method: immunoSEQ multiplex PCR. The sample consists of 25,000 to 30,000 clones, 73% of them appearing once. Sequencing was preceded by expansion of antigen-specific CD4+ T cells with viral peptide pools in the ViraFEST assay. Subsequent to a culture period of around eleven days, CD4+ T cells were isolated. The vaccine recipients had no prior SARS-CoV-2 infection, with negative nucleocapsid antibodies. Specimen: CD4+ T cells from PBMCs cultured with HCoV-NL63 spike peptides, collected before COVID-19 vaccination. These receptor sequences come from a human donor who received a COVID-19 vaccine.

The chain couples TRBV9 to TRBJ2-2; D is possibly TRBD2 (5 bases). V shed 0 bases and J shed 5 bases, with 8 bases lying between them. CDR3 length: 14 amino acids. Germline CDR1 SGDLS, CDR2 YYNGEE. The CDR3 DNA sequence: TGTGCCAGCAGCGTAGCTACGGGGACCGGGGAGCTGTTTTTT. Translation gives CASSVATGTGELFF.

This chain joins TRBV19 and TRBJ2-2; 8 bases are a match to TRBD1. CDR3 size: 15 residues. Germline assignment: CDR1 LNHDA and CDR2 SQIVND (reference sequence). With V trimmed by 7 bases and J by 6 bases, 10 bases remained unmatched. The CDR3 protein is CASKGTGSGPGELFF. The CDR3 DNA reads as TGTGCCAGTAAAGGGACAGGATCGGGGCCCGGGGAGCTGTTTTTT. Drawing the rest from reference TRBV19 and TRBJ2-2, the complete variable domain is DGGITQSPKYLFRKEGQNVTLSCEQNLNHDAMYWYRQDPGQGLRLIYYSQIVNDFQKGDIAEGYSVSREKKESFPLTVTSAQKNPTAFYLCASKGTGSGPGELFFGEGSRLTVL.

Comments on this clone: One end of the junction is discordant with germline, which a read error may explain. The chain couples TRBV3-1 (or the pseudogene TRBV3-2) to TRBJ1-1; D not certain. This CDR3 has 11 amino acids. CDR1 is LGHDT, CDR2 YNNKEL, per germline (reference sequence). The CDR3 here is CASSQDKEYSF. The CDR3 bases are TGTGCCAGCAGCCAAGACAAGGAGTATTCTTTT.

V and J are TRBV7-9 and TRBJ2-6; no clear D gene. The CDR3 is 16 amino acids. Germline V lookup: CDR1 SEHNR, CDR2 FQNEAQ (reference sequence). V gave up 1 base and J gave up 0 bases, with 7 bases separating them. CDR3 protein: CASSLGHFSGANVLTF. Here the CDR3 DNA reads TGTGCCAGCAGCTTAGGGCATTTCTCTGGGGCCAACGTCCTGACTTTC.

The chain is built from TRBV9 and TRBJ2-2; D ambiguous. CDR1 and CDR2 (germline): SGDLS, YYNGEE. Deletions cut 3 bases from V and 1 base from J, with 4 bases between. This CDR3 has 13 amino acids. CDR3 sequence: CASSARNTGELFF. The CDR3 DNA reads TGTGCCAGCAGCGCCCGGAACACCGGGGAGCTGTTTTTT.

V and J are TRBV30 and TRBJ1-1, with TRBD1 matching 7 bases. The length of the CDR3 is 13 residues. After removal of 8 bases from V and 4 bases from J, the junction contained 10 bases not matched to a gene. The germline V gene has CDR1 GTSNPN and CDR2 SVGIG (reference sequence). The CDR3 coding sequence is TGTGCCCACAGCAATGACAGGGCCACTGAAGCTTTCTTT. It translates to CAHSNDRATEAFF.

This rearrangement joins TRBV6-1 to TRBJ2-1; possibly TRBD2 for D (5 bases). The ends were cut back, 0 bases at V and 10 bases at J, with 13 bases in the middle. CDR3 length: 14 amino acids. CDR1 is MNHNS, CDR2 SASEGT, per germline. The DNA of the CDR3 is TGTGCCAGCAGTGAAGCTCGCGGGCCTTCAGAGCAGTTCTTC. Protein product: CASSEARGPSEQFF.

This chain joins TRBV30 and TRBJ1-2; D is unclear. V lost 2 bases and J 1 base, leaving 5 bases between the germline ends. Germline CDR1 reads GTSNPN; CDR2 reads SVGIG (reference sequence). CDR3 size: 12 residues. The CDR3 protein is CAWSRNNYGYTF. For the CDR3, the DNA is TGTGCCTGGAGTAGGAATAACTATGGCTACACCTTC.

V and J are TRBV5-4 and TRBJ1-2, with D possibly being TRBD1 (5 bases). The length of the CDR3 is 14 residues. Deletions cut 0 bases from V and 7 bases from J, with 13 bases between. CDR1 is SGHNT and CDR2 is YYREEE in the germline V gene (reference sequence). In nucleotides, the CDR3 is TGTGCCAGCAGCTTGGTGGGGCGCTCTGGTGGCTACACCTTC. This encodes CASSLVGRSGGYTF.